One sample yielded the 13 T cell receptor beta chains listed below, sequenced in a study of cytomegalovirus exposure and HLA in healthy donors. The PCR was carried out with 60 Vbeta primers and 13 Jbeta primers. This table comes from immunoSEQ multiplex PCR, and its TCRdb copy is limited to in-frame clones, with some not included. The data hold about 170,000 clones, with more than 80% observed a single time. Material for sequencing was PBMCs. These receptor sequences come from a male donor in good health and CMV-seronegative.

This clone was counted a few times. The rearrangement joins TRBV27 to TRBJ1-2; D perhaps matches TRBD1 (6 bases). Trimming stripped 6 bases from V and 4 bases from J, with 15 bases between. From germline, CDR1 is MNHEY and CDR2 SMNVEV (reference sequence). The CDR3 totals 14 residues. The DNA for the CDR3 is TGTGCCAGCAGCTCCAGGGGAACGATCTATGGCTACACCTTC. Its translation: CASSSRGTIYGYTF.

The table lists this clone with a count of one. The chain has TRBV28 and TRBJ1-1; 7 nucleotides line up with TRBD1. Trimming took 3 bases from V and 4 from J; bases not matched to a gene: 5. CDR3 length equals 14 residues. Germline V CDR1 and CDR2: MDHEN, SYDVKM. The CDR3 DNA is TGTGCCAGCAGTTTTGACAGGGTGTTCACTGAAGCTTTCTTT. As protein: CASSFDRVFTEAFF.

Details on this clone: At one end, the junction sequence differs from germline, possibly due to a read error. The V call is TRBV5-1, the J call TRBJ1-1; D not certain. Germline loops: CDR1 SGHRS, CDR2 YFSETQ. This CDR3 is 13 amino acids long. CDR3 sequence (DNA): TGCGCCAGCAGTTTGGAGGCGGACACTGAAGCTTTCTTT. Amino acids: CASSLEADTEAFF.

This sequence joins TRBV5-1 and TRBJ2-7; 12 bases are shared with TRBD2. CDR1 is SGHRS and CDR2 is YFSETQ in the germline V gene. CDR3 length: 17 residues. V gave up 1 base and J gave up 0 bases; unmatched junction bases: 5. CDR3 in amino acids: CASSLFLAGGSSYEQYF. The CDR3 DNA sequence: TGCGCCAGCAGCTTGTTTCTAGCGGGGGGGAGCTCCTACGAGCAGTACTTC.

This clone was seen once. The V and J genes are TRBV28 and TRBJ2-5; TRBD1 is a possible D gene (5 bases). The V and J ends lost 6 bases and 4 bases respectively, with 15 bases between them. This CDR3 has 14 amino acids. Per germline, CDR1 MDHEN and CDR2 SYDVKM. The CDR3 reads CASSRSQGPETQYF. For the CDR3, the DNA is TGTGCCAGCAGCCGAAGTCAGGGCCCAGAGACCCAGTACTTC.

This clone was counted between two and nine times. The chain joins TRBV4-3 to TRBJ2-7; 7 nucleotides agree with TRBD1. With V trimmed by 4 bases and J by 1 base, 4 bases remained unmatched. Germline V gene sequence: CDR1 LGHNA, CDR2 YSLEER. This CDR3 contains 14 residues. CDR3 in DNA: TGCGCCAGCAGCCCTCAGGGGGAATCCTACGAGCAGTACTTC. It specifies CASSPQGESYEQYF.

CDR3 sequence (DNA): TGTGCCAGCAGCTCGGGTAGCGCCTTTAGCACAGATACGCAGTATTTT. It encodes CASSSGSAFSTDTQYF. This chain links TRBV13 with TRBJ2-3, with a weak D call TRBD2 (5 bases). Germline values: CDR1 PRHDT, CDR2 FYEKMQ (reference sequence). There are 16 residues in the CDR3. V lost 4 bases and J lost 0, with 14 bases in between.

The V gene is TRBV7-3, the J gene TRBJ2-1, with 12 bases identical to TRBD2. This CDR3 contains 16 residues. The junction had 9 bases not matched to a gene; V was cut back by 5 bases and J by 7 bases. The germline CDR1 and CDR2 sequences are SGHTA and FQGTGA. The CDR3 loop is CASSPNRLAGVNEQFF. As DNA, the CDR3 is TGTGCCAGCAGCCCAAATAGACTAGCGGGAGTAAATGAGCAGTTCTTC. Combining the CDR3 with reference TRBV7-3 and TRBJ2-1 gives the whole variable domain GAGVSQTPSNKVTEKGKYVELRCDPISGHTALYWYRQSLGQGPEFLIYFQGTGAADDSGLPNDRFFAVRPEGSVSTLKIQRTERGDSAVYLCASSPNRLAGVNEQFFGPGTRLTVL.

The rearrangement uses TRBV7-2 and TRBJ2-7; D is uncertain. V dropped 5 bases and J dropped 3 bases, with 17 bases sitting between them. The CDR3 has 15 amino acids. Germline CDR1 and CDR2: SGHTA and FQGNSA. DNA of the CDR3: TGTGCCAGCAGCACCCCGAGCACCCTCTACTACGAGCAGTACTTC. Its protein product is CASSTPSTLYYEQYF.

This chain joins TRBV28 and TRBJ2-5; TRBD2 agrees at 14 bases. Germline V gives CDR1 MDHEN, CDR2 SYDVKM. This CDR3 comprises 16 residues. J lost 4 bases, V lost 5 bases, and 6 bases had no gene match. CDR3 residues: CASSVLGTSGGETQYF. The CDR3 DNA is TGTGCCAGCAGTGTCCTAGGGACTAGCGGGGGAGAGACCCAGTACTTC.

V gene TRBV6-1 combines with J gene TRBJ1-5; no clear D. The CDR3 consists of 15 residues. Trimming shortened V by 4 bases and J by 6 bases, and 16 bases separated the two germline ends. Germline lookup yields CDR1 MNHNS and CDR2 SASEGT. The CDR3 coding sequence is TGTGCCAGCAGTGCCTTACGGGGTAGTAGTCAGCCCCAGCATTTT. This gives the protein CASSALRGSSQPQHF.

This rearrangement joins TRBV9 to TRBJ2-1, with TRBD2 matching over 9 bases. This CDR3 spans 17 amino acids. Per the germline V gene, CDR1 is SGDLS and CDR2 is YYNGEE. The J segment lost 0 bases and the V segment lost 0 bases, leaving 4 bases of the junction unmatched. CDR3 DNA: TGTGCCAGCAGCGTAGGGACTAGCGCGAGCTCCTACAATGAGCAGTTCTTC. Amino acids: CASSVGTSASSYNEQFF.

This clone was found once. J is TRBJ1-5 and V is TRBV7-6; D unclear. The CDR3 contains 13 residues. Germline values: CDR1 SGHVS, CDR2 FNYEAQ. Between the trimmed V and J ends, which lost 5 bases and 3 bases, there was a span of 8 bases. CDR3 sequence reads: CASSPDNNQPQHF. The CDR3 DNA sequence: TGTGCCAGCAGCCCCGACAACAATCAGCCCCAGCATTTT.